This TCR beta chain appears in the sequencing data of a study of cytomegalovirus exposure and HLA in healthy donors. Findings and limits, study-wide: Reported results showed that the classifier diagnosed cytomegalovirus status with high specificity and sensitivity.

The PCR contained 60 Vbeta and 13 Jbeta primers. The protocol was immunoSEQ multiplex PCR, while the TCRdb copy is restricted to in-frame clones and leaves out a portion. The table shows about 70,000 clones, with 70% to 90% occurring only once. This clone has more than one count but fewer than ten. The antigen remains unidentified. Germline-derived CDR1 and CDR2 are MGHDK and SYGVNS. This CDR3 contains 14 residues. Trimming removed 4 bases at V and 8 bases at J, with 15 bases between. The source material was PBMCs. The chain joins TRBV25-1 to TRBJ2-4, with D perhaps matching TRBD2 (5 bases). This receptor was taken from a woman younger than 45 in good health and CMV-seronegative. The CDR3 here is CASSGVGVLDIQYF. The CDR3, as DNA: TGTGCCAGCAGTGGGGTCGGGGTATTGGACATTCAGTACTTC.